This T cell receptor beta chain was sequenced during a study of shared clonotypes between healthy human individuals. This clone turned up a few times. From germline, CDR1 is MNHEY and CDR2 SVGAGI. J gave up 0 bases and V 5 bases, and 4 bases lay outside the gene matches. CDR3 length: 15 residues. DNA input for the unsorted PBMC replicate PCRs was 250 to 300 ng, some 31,000 T cell genomes. The method was immunoSEQ multiplex PCR; TCRdb's version includes in-frame clones alone and lacks a portion of them. The sample shows roughly 480,000 clones, around 80% of them seen only once. The sequencing input was PBMCs. The chain carries TRBV6-5 and TRBJ2-1; 7 bases match TRBD2. This clonotype was sampled from a woman between 40 and 55 years old in good health. Some clones in this sample may be carry-over from other donors' samples. CDR3 amino acids: CASSPKRGSYNEQFF. The CDR3 DNA reads as TGTGCCAGCAGTCCCAAGCGGGGCTCCTACAATGAGCAGTTCTTC.